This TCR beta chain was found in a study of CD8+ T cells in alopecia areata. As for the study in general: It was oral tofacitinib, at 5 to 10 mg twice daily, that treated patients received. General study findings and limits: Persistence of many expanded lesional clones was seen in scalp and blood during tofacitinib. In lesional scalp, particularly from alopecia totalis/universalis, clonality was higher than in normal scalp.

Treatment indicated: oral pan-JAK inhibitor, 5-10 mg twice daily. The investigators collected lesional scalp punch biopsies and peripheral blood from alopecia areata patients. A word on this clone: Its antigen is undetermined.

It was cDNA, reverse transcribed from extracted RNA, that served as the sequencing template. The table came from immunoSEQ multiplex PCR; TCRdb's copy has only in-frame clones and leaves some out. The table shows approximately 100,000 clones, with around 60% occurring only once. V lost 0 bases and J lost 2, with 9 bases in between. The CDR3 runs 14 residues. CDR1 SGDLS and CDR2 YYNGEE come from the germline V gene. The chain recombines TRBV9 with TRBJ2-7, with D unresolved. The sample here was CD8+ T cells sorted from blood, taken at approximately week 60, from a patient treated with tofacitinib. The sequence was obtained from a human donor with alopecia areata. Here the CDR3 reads CASSVGQLAYEQYF. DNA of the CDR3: TGTGCCAGCAGCGTAGGACAATTAGCCTACGAGCAGTACTTC.